This record concerns one T cell receptor beta chain sequence. Antigen: not known. The second PCR ran about 7 to 12 cycles with a sample-barcoded 5' primer and J-beta primers. TCRdb re-derived calls from the 5' RACE reads in MiXCR, one entry per CDR3 protein. This table has 650,000 to 800,000 distinct CDR3 sequences, around 50% appearing once. This record belongs to a study of blood T cells in healthy people across ages. Germline CDR1 and CDR2: MNHEY and SMNVEV (reference sequence). The CDR3 consists of 14 residues. The V gene lost 5 bases and the J gene lost 8 bases, with 16 bases spanning the gap. General observations from the study: A strong correlation between TCR beta diversity and naive T cell percentage was seen.

This TCR was sampled from a woman of 80 years or more in good health. The source material was blood. The rearrangement joins TRBV27 to TRBJ2-1; tentatively, D is TRBD1 (6 bases). In nucleotides, the CDR3 is TGTGCCAGCAGTCTGACCATACAGGGTCATGAGCAGTTCTTC. This gives the protein CASSLTIQGHEQFF.